These T cell receptor beta chains were read from a single sample in a study of identical twins. TCRdb itself ran the 5' RACE reads through MiXCR, one entry per CDR3 protein. The table has fewer than 650,000 distinct CDR3 sequences, 9% to 10% seen once. This sample also appeared in a second study, on yellow fever vaccine responses in identical twins.

The material sequenced was PBMCs. These receptors were collected from a woman aged 18-30 years in good health. The conserved cysteine and the conserved F or W are not part of the CDR3 here. Fields, in order: V gene, J gene, clone size, CDR3 protein. Only part of the rows carry a size: once, few, many, or a class if the clone is expanded.

TRBV7-9	TRBJ2-7	many	ASSPRGPDEQY
TRBV5-1	TRBJ2-7	few	ASSFSEPSYEQY
TRBV28	TRBJ2-7	-	ASSLNPPLTYEQY
TRBV6-1	TRBJ2-1	-	ASSELGRGQRRAPF
TRBV12-3/TRBV12-4	TRBJ2-2	many	ASSPSTGGNTGELF
TRBV11-2	TRBJ2-2	few	ASRTGERGHTGELF
TRBV7-8	TRBJ2-3	many	ASSLRTGGADTQY
TRBV11-2	TRBJ2-7	few	ASSLDVLAGLYEQY
TRBV7-9	TRBJ1-2	-	ARSPVHTYYGYT
TRBV10-3	TRBJ2-5	-	AIRSGQGAQETQY
TRBV20-1	TRBJ2-5	many	SGQKPGTQETQY
TRBV10-3	TRBJ2-2	-	AISESGLGGSPTGELF
TRBV6-2/TRBV6-3	TRBJ2-7	many	ASRGTGQVDEQY
TRBV9	TRBJ2-2	-	ASSKAGQNTGELF
TRBV10-3	TRBJ2-7	-	AISTTGTSSYEQY
TRBV4-1	TRBJ2-7	few	ASSQGIDLGGREQY
TRBV7-9	TRBJ2-7	many	ASRGAENYEQY
TRBV2	TRBJ2-7	-	ASKVDTAYEQY
TRBV18	TRBJ2-7	few	ASSGGLAAYEQY
TRBV6-4	TRBJ2-1	many	ASRPRSGKKTGGPPSSYNEQF
TRBV2	TRBJ2-1	-	ASSEYIARTYNEQF
TRBV24-1	TRBJ2-5	-	ATSGGAQETQY
TRBV5-6	TRBJ2-1	many	ASSILAGTYNEQF
TRBV20-1	TRBJ1-1	many	SARDGTFNTEAF
TRBV6-5	TRBJ2-2	-	ASSYSNGQARSGELF
TRBV7-7	TRBJ2-7	few	ASSSRDGDYEQY
TRBV5-1	TRBJ2-4	-	ASSLRWEGAKNIQY
TRBV18	TRBJ1-1	few	ASSPPTGGGMNTEAF
TRBV29-1	TRBJ2-3	few	SVRDSPSTDTQY
TRBV4-1	TRBJ2-1	few	ASSQENSEYNEQF
TRBV5-1	TRBJ2-7	many	ASSIGTYEQY
TRBV20-1	TRBJ2-7	few	SALGLASSYEQY
TRBV13	TRBJ2-1	few	ASSRTGSGRVHEQF
TRBV4-3	TRBJ2-1	few	ASSQEGGHLPGDEQF
TRBV5-1	TRBJ2-3	many	ASSPTEGDTQY
TRBV20-1	TRBJ1-1	few	SARGSQGARMNTEAF
TRBV7-2	TRBJ2-7	few	VSSLVARNYEQY